This T cell receptor beta chain was found in a study of blood T cell repertoires in COVID-19. As for the study in general: The analysed material was cDNA or gDNA that came from T cells, B-cell-depleted T cells, or PBMCs.

The CDR3 is 17 amino acids. Germline lookup yields CDR1 SEHNR and CDR2 FQNEAQ (reference sequence). Between the trimmed V and J ends, which lost 7 bases and 4 bases, there was a span of 25 bases. Original analysis: The assay estimated nucleated cells by amplifying reference gene primers. This table comes from immunoSEQ multiplex PCR, and its TCRdb copy is limited to in-frame clones, with some not included. That table supplies the V and J calls and clone size; D and trimming were determined from the DNA. The sample contains roughly 300,000 clones, 80% to 90% of which appear only once. The material sequenced was peripheral blood. The V and J genes are TRBV7-9 and TRBJ1-2, with a weak D call TRBD1 (5 bases). The clonotype was recovered from a woman aged 40 to 55 who had recovered from COVID-19. CDR3 loop: CASTPTLPAGSGYGYTF. In nucleotides, the CDR3 is TGTGCCAGCACCCCAACGCTACCGGCAGGGTCTGGCTATGGCTACACCTTC.